These 27 T cell receptor beta chains were sequenced from one sample in a study of Ad26.COV2.S vaccination and SARS-CoV-2 variants. TCRdb keeps only in-frame clones here, not all; method: immunoSEQ multiplex PCR. The sample holds about 440,000 clones, 90% seen once. Treatment meaning: over 15 received Ad26.COV2.S at low or high dose, single or two shots; roughly 5 received placebo; per-sample allocation not given. Day 63 following the first vaccine or placebo injection was when the samples were taken. Sequenced here: peripheral blood, sampled in a trial of Ad26.COV2.S vaccine versus placebo. The source is a person between 18 and 60 years old who received the Ad26.COV2.S COVID-19 vaccine or a placebo.

This clone was detected only once. The rearrangement uses TRBV4-2 and TRBJ1-1, with D tentatively TRBD1 (6 bases). The CDR3 totals 15 residues. Deletions cut 0 bases from V and 3 bases from J, with 11 bases between. Germline values: CDR1 LGHNA, CDR2 YNFKEQ. CDR3 region: CASSQDWAGDTEAFF. DNA for the CDR3: TGTGCCAGCAGCCAAGATTGGGCAGGGGACACTGAAGCTTTCTTT.

This rearrangement joins TRBV7-9 to TRBJ1-4, with D possibly TRBD1 on 5 matching bases. The CDR3 spans 15 residues. Trimming left V 6 bases short and J 3 bases short, with 14 bases between. From germline, CDR1 is SEHNR and CDR2 FQNEAQ (reference sequence). CDR3 loop: CASSAARDPNEKLFF. CDR3 bases: TGTGCCAGCAGTGCGGCTAGGGACCCTAATGAAAAACTGTTTTTT.

The rearrangement links TRBV25-1 to TRBJ2-7, with unresolved D. CDR1 MGHDK and CDR2 SYGVNS come from the germline V gene. Trimming pared 8 bases from V and 3 bases from J, leaving 11 bases between. The length of the CDR3 is 12 residues. The DNA of the CDR3 is TGTGCCAGCCGAGACGGCAACTACGAGCAGTACTTC. Amino acids: CASRDGNYEQYF.

V and J are TRBV28 and TRBJ2-5; 14 bases line up with TRBD2. Per the germline V gene, CDR1 is MDHEN and CDR2 is SYDVKM. The CDR3 contains 17 residues. V shed 1 base, J shed 3 bases, and the junction held 4 bases outside the gene matches. The CDR3 is CASSLSGLAGGEETQYF. As DNA, the CDR3 is TGTGCCAGCAGTTTATCCGGACTAGCGGGAGGAGAAGAGACCCAGTACTTC.

The rearrangement links TRBV21-1 to TRBJ2-7; the table's D call of TRBD2 was not tested on the DNA. TRBV21-1 is a documented pseudogene. The CDR3 runs to 16 residues. CDR3 nucleotides: TGTGCCAGCAGCAAAGGTGGTAGCGGGAGTCCCCTCGAGCAGTACTTC. This translates into CASSKGGSGSPLEQYF.

Only one count was recorded for this clone. The chain employs TRBV5-5 and TRBJ2-1; maybe TRBD1 (5 bases). Germline-derived CDR1 and CDR2 are SGHKS and YYEKEE (reference sequence). The CDR3 runs to 16 residues. V was cut by 1 base and J by 2 bases, with 13 bases left in between. The CDR3 coding sequence is TGTGCCAGCAGCTTGAACGCTTTAGGGGCCTACAATGAGCAGTTCTTC. It translates to CASSLNALGAYNEQFF.

The J gene is TRBJ2-7, the V gene TRBV19, with a tentative D call TRBD2 (6 bases). Per germline, CDR1 LNHDA and CDR2 SQIVND (reference sequence). Trimming left V 4 bases short and J 2 bases short, with 18 bases between. This CDR3 has 16 amino acids. The CDR3: CASSNTAGRYPYEQYF. The CDR3, as DNA: TGTGCCAGTAGTAATACCGCGGGGAGATATCCCTACGAGCAGTACTTC. Looking up the rest from reference TRBV19 and TRBJ2-7 gives the full variable domain: DGGITQSPKYLFRKEGQNVTLSCEQNLNHDAMYWYRQDPGQGLRLIYYSQIVNDFQKGDIAEGYSVSREKKESFPLTVTSAQKNPTAFYLCASSNTAGRYPYEQYFGPGTRLTVT.

The rearrangement uses TRBV28 and TRBJ1-5; D ambiguous. V lost 10 bases, J lost 0 bases, and 13 bases lay in between. Germline-derived CDR1 and CDR2 are MDHEN and SYDVKM. This CDR3 has 14 amino acids. CDR3 in DNA: TGTGCCATCGCCTCTGGTCTTAGCAATCAGCCCCAGCATTTT. Translation: CAIASGLSNQPQHF.

This chain links TRBV28 with TRBJ1-2; D is uncertain. The CDR3 runs to 13 residues. V was clipped by 5 bases and J by 1 base, with 8 bases between them. Germline V gives CDR1 MDHEN, CDR2 SYDVKM. The CDR3 DNA sequence: TGTGCCAGCAGTGACACTTATAACTATGGCTACACCTTC. It yields the protein CASSDTYNYGYTF.

The chain recombines TRBV7-6 with TRBJ2-3, with 12 bases matching TRBD2. Losses at the gene ends were 3 bases for V and 4 bases for J; bases not matched to a gene: 8. The length of the CDR3 is 17 residues. Germline CDR1 SGHVS, CDR2 FNYEAQ. CDR3 in amino acids: CASSFPPLAGGADTQYF. The CDR3 nucleotides are TGTGCCAGCAGCTTCCCCCCGCTAGCGGGAGGGGCAGATACGCAGTATTTT.

The DNA for the CDR3 is TGTGCCTGGAGTGTACTAGATTCGGGTCAGCCCCAGCATTTT. It translates to CAWSVLDSGQPQHF. This chain joins TRBV30 and TRBJ1-5; D is unclear. Germline loops: CDR1 GTSNPN, CDR2 SVGIG (reference sequence). The V gene lost 0 bases and the J gene lost 6 bases, with 12 bases spanning the gap. There are 14 residues in the CDR3.

The sample holds one count of this clone. The chain uses TRBV7-2 and TRBJ2-5, with 7 bases that match TRBD2. V lost 4 bases, J lost 5 bases, and 7 bases stayed unmatched. Germline V gene lookup returns CDR1 SGHTA and CDR2 FQGNSA. The CDR3 is made up of 14 amino acids. DNA of the CDR3: TGTGCCAGCAGCTGGACTAGGGATGTGGAGACCCAGTACTTC. Amino acids: CASSWTRDVETQYF.

The rearrangement uses TRBV2 and TRBJ2-6, with 8 nucleotides matching TRBD2. V dropped 2 bases and J dropped 0; count of bases not matched to a gene: 9. CDR1 is SNHLY, CDR2 FYNNEI, per germline. The CDR3 totals 19 residues. The CDR3 bases are TGTGCCAGCAGTGAACGGGGCGGGAGGCTCCTCTCTGGGGCCAACGTCCTGACTTTC. This gives the protein CASSERGGRLLSGANVLTF.

This clone was seen just once. The chain recombines TRBV7-2 with TRBJ2-1; D remains ambiguous. V lost 5 bases, J lost 8 bases, and 13 bases lay in between. CDR1 SGHTA and CDR2 FQGNSA come from the germline V gene. This CDR3 contains 13 residues. CDR3 nucleotides: TGTGCCAGCAGCCCTCGGGCCCGGGATGAGCAGTTCTTC. It is translated as CASSPRARDEQFF.

V usage is TRBV27 and J usage is TRBJ2-7; 10 bases line up with TRBD1. V lost 6 bases and J lost 4; bases outside the gene matches: 6. The germline V gene encodes CDR1 MNHEY and CDR2 SMNVEV (reference sequence). The CDR3 spans 14 residues. In nucleotides, the CDR3 is TGTGCCAGCAGCGACAGGGGGCCAGGGTACGAGCAGTACTTC. Translation: CASSDRGPGYEQYF.

V is TRBV29-1 and J is TRBJ2-1; D is ambiguous. V was pared by 7 bases and J by 3 bases, with 10 bases between. Germline values: CDR1 SQVTM, CDR2 ANQGSEA. The CDR3 contains 12 residues. The chain's CDR3 is CSGKRLYNEQFF. The CDR3 nucleotides read TGCAGCGGAAAGCGCCTCTACAATGAGCAGTTCTTC.

The J gene is TRBJ2-1, the V gene TRBV7-8, with TRBD1 identical over 10 bases. Unmatched junction bases numbered 3, after V lost 4 bases and J lost 0 bases. Germline CDR1 is SGHVS and CDR2 is FQNEAQ. The CDR3 loop spans 16 amino acids. The CDR3 DNA reads TGTGCCAGCAGCTCCGACAGGGGGCACTCCTACAATGAGCAGTTCTTC. Amino acid sequence: CASSSDRGHSYNEQFF.

This chain connects TRBV5-1 to TRBJ2-1, with TRBD2 matching over 8 bases. This CDR3 has 14 amino acids. The V gene's germline CDR1 is SGHRS and CDR2 YFSETQ. V was clipped by 6 bases and J by 0 bases; unmatched bases: 2. CDR3 region: CASTGTSSYNEQFF. CDR3 DNA: TGCGCCAGCACCGGGACTAGCTCCTACAATGAGCAGTTCTTC.

The chain carries TRBV7-9 and TRBJ2-7, with D perhaps matching TRBD1 (7 bases). CDR1 SEHNR and CDR2 FQNEAQ come from the germline V gene (reference sequence). V lost 7 bases and J lost 0, with 13 bases in between. CDR3 length: 14 amino acids. CDR3 protein: CASTRDSSSYEQYF. The CDR3 region has the DNA TGTGCCAGCACGCGGGACAGCAGCTCCTACGAGCAGTACTTC. Variable domain in full (rest from reference TRBV7-9 and TRBJ2-7): DTGVSQNPRHKITKRGQNVTFRCDPISEHNRLYWYRQTLGQGPEFLTYFQNEAQLEKSRLLSDRFSAERPKGSFSTLEIQRTEQGDSAMYLCASTRDSSSYEQYFGPGTRLTVT.

The chain joins TRBV11-3 to TRBJ2-1; TRBD2 aligns across 10 bases. The CDR3 totals 15 residues. CDR1 is SGHNT, CDR2 YENEEA, per germline. Losses at the gene ends were 2 bases for V and 8 bases for J; bases not matched to a gene: 6. This CDR3 reads CASSLSGRARDEQFF. Here the CDR3 DNA reads TGTGCCAGCAGCTTAAGCGGGAGGGCCCGGGATGAGCAGTTCTTC.

This clone was detected only a few times. The rearrangement uses TRBV2 and TRBJ2-5; D is possibly TRBD1 (6 bases). The germline CDR1 and CDR2 sequences are SNHLY and FYNNEI. This CDR3 comprises 13 residues. V lost 4 bases to trimming and J lost 5 bases, with 11 bases between them. The CDR3 bases are TGTGCCAGCAGTGGACAGGCCCGGGAGACCCAGTACTTC. Its translation: CASSGQARETQYF.

This chain joins TRBV2 and TRBJ1-5, with D uncertain. Germline V lookup: CDR1 SNHLY, CDR2 FYNNEI. The CDR3 has 13 amino acids. With 7 bases removed from V and 1 base from J, the gap between germline ends came to 8 bases. The CDR3 sequence: CASKGRSNQPQHF. CDR3 DNA: TGTGCCAGCAAGGGCAGGAGCAATCAGCCCCAGCATTTT.

The chain uses TRBV7-9 and TRBJ1-4, with 9 bases matching TRBD1. Looked up from germline, CDR1 is SEHNR and CDR2 is FQNEAQ (reference sequence). J was trimmed by 4 bases and V by 7 bases; bases with no gene match: 16. This CDR3 spans 18 amino acids. CDR3 region: CASNSGTGFGTRNEKLFF. CDR3 nucleotide sequence: TGTGCCAGCAACTCCGGGACAGGGTTTGGGACTCGTAATGAAAAACTGTTTTTT. Drawing the rest from reference TRBV7-9 and TRBJ1-4, the complete variable domain is DTGVSQNPRHKITKRGQNVTFRCDPISEHNRLYWYRQTLGQGPEFLTYFQNEAQLEKSRLLSDRFSAERPKGSFSTLEIQRTEQGDSAMYLCASNSGTGFGTRNEKLFFGSGTQLSVL.

The V call is TRBV30, the J call TRBJ1-3, with D perhaps matching TRBD1 (5 bases). This CDR3 comprises 15 residues. The V gene lost 1 base and the J gene lost 2 bases, with 12 bases spanning the gap. Per the germline V gene, CDR1 is GTSNPN and CDR2 is SVGIG (reference sequence). In DNA, the CDR3 is TGTGCCTGGAGTGGCGGCAGGGCGGCTGGAAACACCATATATTTT. Amino acids: CAWSGGRAAGNTIYF.

This clone was seen only once. The sample contains more than one DNA sequence encoding this CDR3. The chain is built from TRBV7-2 and TRBJ2-5; 7 nucleotides agree with TRBD2. Germline assignment: CDR1 SGHTA and CDR2 FQGNSA. J gave up 2 bases and V 5 bases, and 5 bases lay outside the gene matches. The CDR3 has 14 amino acids. The CDR3 DNA sequence: TGTGCCAGCAGCCTGGCTAGCGGACAAGAGACCCAGTACTTC. This translates into CASSLASGQETQYF.

The chain couples TRBV12-3 or TRBV12-4 to TRBJ2-1; the match to TRBD1 covers 7 bases. This CDR3 has 13 residues. J lost 7 bases, V lost 4 bases, and 4 bases had no gene match. CDR3 DNA sequence: TGTGCCAGCAGTTCGACAGGGAGTAATGAGCAGTTCTTC. It translates to CASSSTGSNEQFF.

This clone was detected only a few times. The V gene is TRBV6-5, the J gene TRBJ1-5; a possible D gene is TRBD1 (6 bases). This CDR3 comprises 14 residues. V lost 6 bases to trimming and J lost 6 bases, with 15 bases between them. Germline CDR1 is MNHEY and CDR2 is SVGAGI. In DNA form, the CDR3 reads TGTGCCAGCAGGGACACAGGGACGGGTCAGCCCCAGCATTTT. Amino acid sequence: CASRDTGTGQPQHF.